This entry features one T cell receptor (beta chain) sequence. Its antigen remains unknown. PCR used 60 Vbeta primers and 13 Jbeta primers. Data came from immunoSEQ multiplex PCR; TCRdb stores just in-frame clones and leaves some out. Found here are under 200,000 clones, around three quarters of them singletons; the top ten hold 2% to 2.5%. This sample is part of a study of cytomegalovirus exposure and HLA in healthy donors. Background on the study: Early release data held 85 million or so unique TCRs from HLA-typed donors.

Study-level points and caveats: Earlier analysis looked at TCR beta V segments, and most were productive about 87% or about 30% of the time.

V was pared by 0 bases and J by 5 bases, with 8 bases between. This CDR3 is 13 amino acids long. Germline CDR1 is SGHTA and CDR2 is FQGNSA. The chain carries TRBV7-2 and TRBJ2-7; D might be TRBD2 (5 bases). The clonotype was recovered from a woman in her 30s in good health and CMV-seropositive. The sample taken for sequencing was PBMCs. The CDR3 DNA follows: TGTGCCAGCAGCTTAGCGGGAGTTAACGAGCAGTACTTC. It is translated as CASSLAGVNEQYF. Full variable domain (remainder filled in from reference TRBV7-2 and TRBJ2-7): GAGVSQSPSNKVTEKGKDVELRCDPISGHTALYWYRQSLGQGLEFLIYFQGNSAPDKSGLPSDRFSAERTGGSVSTLTIQRTQQEDSAVYLCASSLAGVNEQYFGPGTRLTVT.